The 8 T cell receptor beta chains reported below all come from one sample, sequenced in a study of patients and donors after allogeneic stem cell transplantation. Each CDR3 protein gets one entry after TCRdb re-called the RT-PCR reads with MiXCR. The sample comprises roughly 200,000 distinct CDR3 sequences, 41% of which are singletons, and approximately 30% rests with the top ten. Sequenced sample: blood, either unsorted or a sorted T cell fraction (not recorded which). These receptors came from a human donor who was either an allogeneic HSCT recipient or a stem cell or donor lymphocyte infusion donor (not recorded which). It is not recorded whose cells these are; they may come from a transplant donor.

This clonotype has more than one count but fewer than ten. The gene calls are TRBV6-2 or TRBV6-3 and TRBJ2-1, with 7 bases lining up with TRBD2. There are 15 residues in the CDR3. Per the germline V gene, CDR1 is MNHEY and CDR2 is SVGEGT. The V segment lost 2 bases and the J segment 7 bases; nucleotides outside the gene matches: 8. The CDR3 region has the DNA TGTGCCAGCAGTTACCCAGCGGGATTGGAAAATGAGCAGTTCTTC. Its translation: CASSYPAGLENEQFF.

This clonotype came up a few times. The genes are TRBV27 and TRBJ2-3, with D possibly called TRBD1 or TRBD2 (5 bases each). V was trimmed by 5 bases and J by 3 bases, leaving 12 bases between them. The CDR3 contains 14 residues. Per the germline V gene, CDR1 is MNHEY and CDR2 is SMNVEV (reference sequence). The CDR3 is CASSTGRRTDTQYF. For the CDR3, the DNA is TGTGCCAGCAGTACGGGACGGAGGACAGATACGCAGTATTTT.

This clonotype came up a few times. The rearrangement links TRBV6-6 to TRBJ2-1, with 7 bases lining up with TRBD1. Germline CDR1 is MNHNY and CDR2 is SVGAGI (reference sequence). With 7 bases clipped from V and 1 base from J, the junction kept 10 bases outside the gene matches. The CDR3 length is 16 residues. The CDR3 region is CASTGEGAESYNEQFF. CDR3 DNA: TGTGCCAGCACCGGTGAGGGGGCAGAATCCTACAATGAGCAGTTCTTC.

A single count supports this clonotype. V gene TRBV18 combines with J gene TRBJ2-7; 7 bases agree with TRBD2. Germline lookup yields CDR1 KGHSH and CDR2 LQKENI. Trimming took 3 bases from V and 2 from J; bases not matched to a gene: 7. The CDR3 loop spans 15 amino acids. CDR3 sequence: CASSPRAGVTYEQYF. As DNA, the CDR3 is TGTGCCAGCTCACCGCGGGCGGGGGTTACCTACGAGCAGTACTTC.

The J gene is TRBJ1-5, the V gene TRBV5-6, with D perhaps matching TRBD1 (5 bases). Between the trimmed V and J ends, which lost 4 bases and 7 bases, there was a span of 12 bases. Per the germline V gene, CDR1 is SGHDT and CDR2 is YYEEEE. CDR3 length equals 13 residues. The DNA for the CDR3 is TGTGCCAGCAGCCCTACGGGGGGACAGCCCCAGCATTTT. Translation: CASSPTGGQPQHF.

The V call is TRBV3-1, the J call TRBJ2-4; TRBD2 agrees at 7 bases. From germline, CDR1 is LGHDT and CDR2 YNNKEL (reference sequence). The CDR3 totals 14 residues. The V segment lost 0 bases and the J segment 13 bases; nucleotides outside the gene matches: 9. CDR3 residues: CASSQEGGEGGQYF. The CDR3 bases are TGTGCCAGCAGCCAAGAGGGAGGAGAGGGAGGGCAGTACTTC.

In its sample, this clonotype was seen a few times. This chain joins TRBV12-3 or TRBV12-4 and TRBJ1-6; no firm D call. Trimming shortened V by 3 bases and J by 0 bases, and 9 bases separated the two germline ends. The CDR3 runs to 16 residues. CDR3 in DNA: TGTGCCAGCAGTTTTAGGGCGAGCTCCTATAATTCACCCCTCCACTTT. Translated: CASSFRASSYNSPLHF.

There are many counts of this clonotype. The genes are TRBV28 and TRBJ1-5, with D maybe TRBD1 (5 bases). The CDR3 totals 11 residues. The germline V and J ends were trimmed by 4 bases and 9 bases, with 7 bases remaining between them. Germline assignment: CDR1 MDHEN and CDR2 SYDVKM. The CDR3 spells CASSSRGPQHF. CDR3 bases: TGTGCCAGCAGTTCGAGGGGGCCCCAGCATTTT.